These T cell receptor beta chains were read from a single sample in a study of T cell responses to AZD1222 COVID-19 vaccine. Some clones are missing from TCRdb's copy, which holds only in-frame ones; the method was immunoSEQ multiplex PCR. The table lists 150,000 to 180,000 clones, around 87% of them singletons. Sample: peripheral blood, taken 28 days after the second AZD1222 dose. Receptor source: an adult who received the AZD1222 COVID-19 vaccine. Both conserved end residues are part of each CDR3. The D gene is left open where the match is weak. Rows give clone size only sometimes, using once, few, many, or a class for an expanded clone.

>TRBD2|TRBV3-1/TRBV3-2|TRBJ2-7|once
TGTGCCAGCAGCCAATTTGCCCCGAGGACTAGCGCCTACGAGCAGTACTTC
CASSQFAPRTSAYEQYF
>.|TRBV9|TRBJ2-1|.
TGTGCCAGCAGCCCACGGACGGGGAGCTACAATGAGCAGTTCTTC
CASSPRTGSYNEQFF
>TRBD1|TRBV7-2|TRBJ2-5|.
TGTGCCAGCAGCCAAAGGACAGGGGGCTTCGAGACCCAGTACTTC
CASSQRTGGFETQYF
>TRBD1|TRBV19|TRBJ2-2|.
TGTGCCAGTAGGCTGGGACAGGGAGAAGGCGGGGAGCTGTTTTTT
CASRLGQGEGGELFF
>.|TRBV19|TRBJ2-5|.
TGTGCCAGTACCGGAGGGGGGAGGGGCCAAGAGACCCAGTACTTC
CASTGGGRGQETQYF
>.|TRBV19|TRBJ2-7|.
TGTGCCAGTAGTATAAGCGGAAGCTCCTACGAGCAGTACTTC
CASSISGSSYEQYF
>.|TRBV9|TRBJ2-2|.
TGTGCCAGCAGCGTAGCGGAAGGGGGACACACCGGGGAGCTGTTTTTT
CASSVAEGGHTGELFF
>.|TRBV3-1/TRBV3-2|TRBJ1-1|.
TGTGCCAGCAGCCAGCTTAGAGGAAACACTGAAGCTTTCTTT
CASSQLRGNTEAFF
>.|TRBV19|TRBJ1-5|.
TGTGCCAGTAGTATAGATGGGGGGCAGCCCCAGCATTTT
CASSIDGGQPQHF
>.|TRBV27|TRBJ2-5|.
TGTGCCAGCAGCACGGCCTGGGGTGGCGAGACCCAGTACTTC
CASSTAWGGETQYF
>TRBD2|TRBV19|TRBJ2-7|.
TGTGCCAGTAGTATGACTAGCGGGAGTGGTGAGCAGTACTTC
CASSMTSGSGEQYF
>.|TRBV7-3|TRBJ1-2|.
TGTGCCAGCAGTCGGACGGCGTTGGGAGGCTACACCTTC
CASSRTALGGYTF
>.|TRBV25-1|TRBJ2-7|.
TGTGCCAGCAGTGATTCTGGAGGGCCAAACGAGCAGTACTTC
CASSDSGGPNEQYF
>.|TRBV30|TRBJ1-6|.
TGTGCCTGGACGGGCACTAGGGAGTCACCCCTCCACTTT
CAWTGTRESPLHF
>TRBD2|TRBV5-1|TRBJ2-2|.
TGCGCCAGCAGGGACGCGGGGAGGGGCGGCACCGGGGAGCTGTTTTTT
CASRDAGRGGTGELFF
>TRBD2|TRBV5-1|TRBJ2-1|.
TGCGCCAGCAGCCGCGGGGGACTAGTTGATGAGCAGTTCTTC
CASSRGGLVDEQFF
>.|TRBV7-9|TRBJ1-4|.
TGTGCCAGCAGCCGAGGCTTTAATGAAAAACTGTTTTTT
CASSRGFNEKLFF
>.|TRBV24-1|TRBJ1-2|.
TGTGCCACCCCGTTTATCCCAGGGCCGGGGGACTATGGCTACACCTTC
CATPFIPGPGDYGYTF
>.|TRBV21-1|TRBJ1-4|.
TGTGCCAGCAGTCTGGCAGGGGGAAATGAAAAACTGTTTTTT
CASSLAGGNEKLFF
>.|TRBV7-6|TRBJ2-7|.
TGTGCCAGCAGCTTAGTAAGAATCTCCGAGCAGTACTTC
CASSLVRISEQYF
>.|TRBV18|TRBJ2-1|few
TGTGCCAGCTCACCCGAGAGCTGGAATGCCACTCGCAATGAGCAGTTCTTC
CASSPESWNATRNEQFF
>.|TRBV6-5|TRBJ2-5|once
TGTGCCAGCTCGTCCCTCACGGGGGAGACCCAGTACTTC
CASSSLTGETQYF
>TRBD1|TRBV18|TRBJ2-7|.
TGTGCCAGCTCACCGAGACAGGGGGGGACCTACGAGCAGTACTTC
CASSPRQGGTYEQYF